This entry features one TCR beta chain sequence. These data are taken from a study of blood T cell repertoires in COVID-19. Study-wide context: Samples taken during acute and convalescent COVID-19 were collected in the United States, Italy and Spain. T cells, B-cell-depleted T cells, or PBMCs provided the cDNA or gDNA that served as material.

Participant-reported clinical history was the basis for cohort assignment. The J segment lost 1 base and the V segment lost 3 bases, leaving 10 bases of the junction unmatched. The germline V gene has CDR1 MRHNA and CDR2 SNTAGT. The CDR3 covers 17 residues. Sequencing used immunoSEQ multiplex PCR; TCRdb keeps in-frame clones, though not all of them. This sample has hundreds of thousands of clones; 85% occur once, and the top ten carry approximately 9.6%. Sequenced input: PBMCs or T cells enriched from blood (not recorded which). The rearrangement joins TRBV6-4 to TRBJ1-1; 8 bases fit TRBD1. This sequence was found in a woman aged 50 to 60 with acute COVID-19. The CDR3, as DNA: TGTGCCAGCAGTGAGAACCCTTTTGGGACAGGGAACACTGAAGCTTTCTTT. This encodes CASSENPFGTGNTEAFF.